These T cell receptor beta chains were read from a single sample in a study of T cells in narcolepsy. Generated by immunoSEQ multiplex PCR, the TCRdb table keeps only in-frame clones and is missing some. Of about 30,000 clones listed, roughly 77% are singletons. The specimen was CD45RA- memory CD4+ T cells from PBMCs. These receptor sequences come from a human donor with narcolepsy. Each CDR3 is given with its conserved first and last residue. Clone sizes are given selectively: once, few, many, or a class where the clone is expanded.

v_gene	abundance	j_gene	CDR3aa
TRBV11-3	once	TRBJ2-3	CASRTGLASTDTQYF
TRBV7-3	.	TRBJ2-7	CASSLSGGSAYEQYF
TRBV6-6	.	TRBJ1-5	CASSHSGEKQPQHF
TRBV28	.	TRBJ2-7	CASTQTGVYSYEQYF
TRBV19	.	TRBJ1-2	CATLVVSRTNYGYTF
TRBV5-6	.	TRBJ1-2	CASWGYGQGARGYTF
TRBV11-3	once	TRBJ2-7	CASSSRIVNLEQYF
TRBV13	.	.	CASSFFSDRAYEQYF
TRBV7-2	.	TRBJ1-5	CASSLGSVYSNQPQHF
TRBV10-2	.	TRBJ1-5	CASSEGGSNQPQHF
TRBV7-9	.	TRBJ1-4	CASSLAQGNEKLFF
TRBV18	.	TRBJ1-5	CASAGHSNQPQHF
TRBV6-1	.	TRBJ1-2	CASSEAGWGLYGYTF
TRBV10-3	few	TRBJ1-3	CAISGPLDSSGNTIYF
TRBV5-1	.	TRBJ2-7	CASSLGSGRWTYEQYF